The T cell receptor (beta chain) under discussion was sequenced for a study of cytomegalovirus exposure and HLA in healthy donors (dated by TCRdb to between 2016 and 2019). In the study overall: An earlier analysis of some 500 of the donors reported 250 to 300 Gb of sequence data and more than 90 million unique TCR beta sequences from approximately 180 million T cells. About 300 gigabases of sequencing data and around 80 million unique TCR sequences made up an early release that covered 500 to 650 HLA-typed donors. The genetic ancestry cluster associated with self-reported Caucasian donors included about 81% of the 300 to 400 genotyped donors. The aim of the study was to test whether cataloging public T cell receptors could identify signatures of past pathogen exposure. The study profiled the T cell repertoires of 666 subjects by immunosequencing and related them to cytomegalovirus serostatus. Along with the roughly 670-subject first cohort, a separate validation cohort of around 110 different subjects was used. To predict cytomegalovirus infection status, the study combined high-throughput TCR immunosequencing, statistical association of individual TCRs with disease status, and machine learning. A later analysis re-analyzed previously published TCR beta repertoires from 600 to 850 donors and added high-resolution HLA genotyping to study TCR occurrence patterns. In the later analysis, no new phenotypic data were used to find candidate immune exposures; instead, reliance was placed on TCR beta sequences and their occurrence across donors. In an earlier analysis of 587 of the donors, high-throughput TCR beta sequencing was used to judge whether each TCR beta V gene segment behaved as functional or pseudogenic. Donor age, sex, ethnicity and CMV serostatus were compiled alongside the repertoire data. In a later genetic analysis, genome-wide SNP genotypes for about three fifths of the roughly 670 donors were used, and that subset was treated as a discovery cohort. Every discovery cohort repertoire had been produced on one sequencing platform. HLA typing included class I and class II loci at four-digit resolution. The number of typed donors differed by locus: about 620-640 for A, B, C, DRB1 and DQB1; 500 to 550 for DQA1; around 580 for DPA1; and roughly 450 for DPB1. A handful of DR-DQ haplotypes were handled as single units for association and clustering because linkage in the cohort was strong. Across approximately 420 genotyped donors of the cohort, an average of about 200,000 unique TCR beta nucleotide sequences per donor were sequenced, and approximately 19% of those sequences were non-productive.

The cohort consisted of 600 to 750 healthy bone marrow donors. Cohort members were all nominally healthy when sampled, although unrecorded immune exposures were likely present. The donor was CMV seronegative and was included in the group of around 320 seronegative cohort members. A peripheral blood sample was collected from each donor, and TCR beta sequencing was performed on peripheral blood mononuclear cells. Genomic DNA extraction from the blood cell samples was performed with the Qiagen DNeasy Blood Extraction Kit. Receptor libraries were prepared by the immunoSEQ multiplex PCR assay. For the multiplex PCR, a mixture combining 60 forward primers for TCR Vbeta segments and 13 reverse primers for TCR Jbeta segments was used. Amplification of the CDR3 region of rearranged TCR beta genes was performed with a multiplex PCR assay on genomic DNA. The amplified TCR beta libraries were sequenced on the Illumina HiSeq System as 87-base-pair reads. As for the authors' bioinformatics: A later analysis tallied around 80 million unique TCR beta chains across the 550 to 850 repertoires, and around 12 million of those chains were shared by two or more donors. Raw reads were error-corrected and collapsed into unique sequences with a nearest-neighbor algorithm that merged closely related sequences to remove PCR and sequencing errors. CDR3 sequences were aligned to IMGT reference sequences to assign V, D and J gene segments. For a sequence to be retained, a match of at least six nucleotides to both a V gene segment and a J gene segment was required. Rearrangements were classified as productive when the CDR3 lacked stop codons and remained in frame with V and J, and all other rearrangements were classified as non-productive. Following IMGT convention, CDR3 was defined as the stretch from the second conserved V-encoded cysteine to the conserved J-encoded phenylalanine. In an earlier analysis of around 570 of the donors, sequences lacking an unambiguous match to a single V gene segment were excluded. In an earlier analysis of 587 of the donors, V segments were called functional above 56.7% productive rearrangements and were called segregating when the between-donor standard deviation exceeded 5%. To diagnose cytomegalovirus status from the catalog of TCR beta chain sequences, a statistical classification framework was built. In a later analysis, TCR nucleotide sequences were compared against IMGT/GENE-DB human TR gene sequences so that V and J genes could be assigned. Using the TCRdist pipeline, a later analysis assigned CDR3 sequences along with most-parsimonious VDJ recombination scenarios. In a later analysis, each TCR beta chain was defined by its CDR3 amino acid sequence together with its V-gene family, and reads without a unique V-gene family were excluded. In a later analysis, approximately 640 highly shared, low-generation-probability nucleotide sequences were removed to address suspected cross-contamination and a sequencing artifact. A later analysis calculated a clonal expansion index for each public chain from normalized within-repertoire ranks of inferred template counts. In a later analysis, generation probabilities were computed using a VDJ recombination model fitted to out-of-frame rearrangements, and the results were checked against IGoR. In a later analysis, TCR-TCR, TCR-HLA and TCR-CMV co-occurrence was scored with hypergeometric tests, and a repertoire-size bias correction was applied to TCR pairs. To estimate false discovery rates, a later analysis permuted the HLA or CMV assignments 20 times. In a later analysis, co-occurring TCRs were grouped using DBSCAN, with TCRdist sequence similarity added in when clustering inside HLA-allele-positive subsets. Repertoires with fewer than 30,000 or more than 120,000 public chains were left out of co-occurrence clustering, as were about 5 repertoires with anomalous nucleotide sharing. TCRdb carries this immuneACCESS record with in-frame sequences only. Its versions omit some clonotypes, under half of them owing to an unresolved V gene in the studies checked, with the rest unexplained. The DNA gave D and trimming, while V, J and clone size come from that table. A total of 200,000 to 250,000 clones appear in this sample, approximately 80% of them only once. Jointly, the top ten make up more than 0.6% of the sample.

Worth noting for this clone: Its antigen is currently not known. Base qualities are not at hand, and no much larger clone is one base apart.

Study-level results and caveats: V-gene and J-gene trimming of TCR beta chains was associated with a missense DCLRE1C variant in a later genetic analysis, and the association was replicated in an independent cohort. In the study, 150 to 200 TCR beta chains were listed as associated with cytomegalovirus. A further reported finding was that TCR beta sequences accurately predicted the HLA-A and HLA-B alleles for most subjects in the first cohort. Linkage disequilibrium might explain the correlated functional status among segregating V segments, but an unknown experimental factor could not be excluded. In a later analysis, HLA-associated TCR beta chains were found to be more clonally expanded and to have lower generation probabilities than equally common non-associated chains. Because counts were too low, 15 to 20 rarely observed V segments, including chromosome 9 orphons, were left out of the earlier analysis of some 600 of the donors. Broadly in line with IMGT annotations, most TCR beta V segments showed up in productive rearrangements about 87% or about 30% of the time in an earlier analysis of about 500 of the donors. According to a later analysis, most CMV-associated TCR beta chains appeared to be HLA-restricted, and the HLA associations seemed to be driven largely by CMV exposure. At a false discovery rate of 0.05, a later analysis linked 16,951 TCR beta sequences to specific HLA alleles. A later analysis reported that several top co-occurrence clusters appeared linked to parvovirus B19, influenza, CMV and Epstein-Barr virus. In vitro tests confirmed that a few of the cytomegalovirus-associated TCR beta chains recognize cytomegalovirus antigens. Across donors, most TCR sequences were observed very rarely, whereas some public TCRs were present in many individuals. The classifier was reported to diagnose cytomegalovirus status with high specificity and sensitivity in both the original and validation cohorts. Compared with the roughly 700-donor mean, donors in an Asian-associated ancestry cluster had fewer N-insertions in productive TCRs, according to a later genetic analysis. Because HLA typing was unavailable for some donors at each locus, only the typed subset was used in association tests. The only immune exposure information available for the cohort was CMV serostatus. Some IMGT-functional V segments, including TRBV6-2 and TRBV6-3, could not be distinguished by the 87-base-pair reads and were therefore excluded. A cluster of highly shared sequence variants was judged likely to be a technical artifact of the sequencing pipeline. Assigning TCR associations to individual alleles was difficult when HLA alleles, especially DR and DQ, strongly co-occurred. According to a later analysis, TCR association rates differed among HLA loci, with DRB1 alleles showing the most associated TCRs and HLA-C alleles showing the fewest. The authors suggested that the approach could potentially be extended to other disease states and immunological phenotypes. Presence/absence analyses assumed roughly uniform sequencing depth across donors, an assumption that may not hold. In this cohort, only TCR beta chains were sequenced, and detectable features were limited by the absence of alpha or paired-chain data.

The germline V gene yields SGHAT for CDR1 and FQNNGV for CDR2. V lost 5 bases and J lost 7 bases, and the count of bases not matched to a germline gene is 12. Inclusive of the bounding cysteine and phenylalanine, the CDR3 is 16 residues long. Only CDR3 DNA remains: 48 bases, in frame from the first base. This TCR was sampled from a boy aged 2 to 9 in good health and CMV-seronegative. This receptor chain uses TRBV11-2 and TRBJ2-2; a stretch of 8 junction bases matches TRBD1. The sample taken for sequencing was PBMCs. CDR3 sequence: CASSPGQGVMHGELFF. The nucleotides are TGTGCCAGCAGCCCTGGACAGGGAGTGATGCACGGGGAGCTGTTTTTT.